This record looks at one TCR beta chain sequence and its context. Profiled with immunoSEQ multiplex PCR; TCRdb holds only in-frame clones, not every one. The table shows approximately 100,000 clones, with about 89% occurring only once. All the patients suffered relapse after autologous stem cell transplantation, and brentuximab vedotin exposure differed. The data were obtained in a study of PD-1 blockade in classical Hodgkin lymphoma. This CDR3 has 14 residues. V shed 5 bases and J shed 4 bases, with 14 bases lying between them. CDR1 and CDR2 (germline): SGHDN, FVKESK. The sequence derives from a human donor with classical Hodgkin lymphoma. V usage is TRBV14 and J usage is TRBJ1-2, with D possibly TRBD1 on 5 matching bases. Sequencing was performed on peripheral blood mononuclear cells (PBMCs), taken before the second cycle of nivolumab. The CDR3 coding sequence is TGTGCCAGCAGCTGGAGGAGGGGTTTCTATGGCTACACCTTC. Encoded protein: CASSWRRGFYGYTF.